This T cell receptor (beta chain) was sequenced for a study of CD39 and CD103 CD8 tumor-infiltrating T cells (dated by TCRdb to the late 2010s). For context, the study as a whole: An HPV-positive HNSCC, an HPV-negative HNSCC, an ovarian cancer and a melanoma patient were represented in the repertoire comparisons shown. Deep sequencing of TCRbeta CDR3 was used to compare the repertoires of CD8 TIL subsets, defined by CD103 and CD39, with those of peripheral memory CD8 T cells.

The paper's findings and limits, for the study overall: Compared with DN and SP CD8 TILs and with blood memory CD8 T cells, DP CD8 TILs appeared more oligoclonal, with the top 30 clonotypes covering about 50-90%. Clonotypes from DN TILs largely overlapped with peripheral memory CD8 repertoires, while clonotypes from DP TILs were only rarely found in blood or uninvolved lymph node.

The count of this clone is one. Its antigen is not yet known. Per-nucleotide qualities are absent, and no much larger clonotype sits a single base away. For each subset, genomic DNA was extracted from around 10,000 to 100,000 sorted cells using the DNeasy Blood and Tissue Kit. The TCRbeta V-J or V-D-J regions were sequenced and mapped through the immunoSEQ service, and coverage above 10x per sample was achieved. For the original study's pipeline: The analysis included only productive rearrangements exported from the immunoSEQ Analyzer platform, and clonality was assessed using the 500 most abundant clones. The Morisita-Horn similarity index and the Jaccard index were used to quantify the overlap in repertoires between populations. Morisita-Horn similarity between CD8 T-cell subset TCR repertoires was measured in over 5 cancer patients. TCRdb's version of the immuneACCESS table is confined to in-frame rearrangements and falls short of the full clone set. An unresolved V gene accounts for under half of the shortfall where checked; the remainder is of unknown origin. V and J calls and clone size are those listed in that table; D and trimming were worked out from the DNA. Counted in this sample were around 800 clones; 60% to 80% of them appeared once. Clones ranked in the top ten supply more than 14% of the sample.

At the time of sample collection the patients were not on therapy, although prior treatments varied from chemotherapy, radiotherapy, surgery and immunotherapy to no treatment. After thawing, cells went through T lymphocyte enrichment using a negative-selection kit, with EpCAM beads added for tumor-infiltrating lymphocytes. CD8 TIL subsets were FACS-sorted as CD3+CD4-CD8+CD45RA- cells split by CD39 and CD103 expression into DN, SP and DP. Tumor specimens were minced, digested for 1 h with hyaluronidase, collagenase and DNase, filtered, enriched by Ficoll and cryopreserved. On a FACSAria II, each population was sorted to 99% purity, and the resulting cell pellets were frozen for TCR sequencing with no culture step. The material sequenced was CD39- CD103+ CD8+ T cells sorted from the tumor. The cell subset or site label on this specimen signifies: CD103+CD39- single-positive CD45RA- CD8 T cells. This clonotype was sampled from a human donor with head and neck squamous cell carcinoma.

The CDR3 protein is CASSLTGGTEAFF. DNA sequence: TGCGCCAGCAGCTTGACAGGGGGCACTGAAGCTTTCTTT. The chain links TRBV5-1 with TRBJ1-1; 8 junctional bases match TRBD1. The CDR3 starts with the cysteine, ends with the phenylalanine, and has 13 residues. The CDR3 DNA has 39 bases and is translated from base 1. Germline trimming: 1 base from V, 4 bases from J; junction bases outside gene matches: 0. The germline V gene specifies SGHRS as CDR1 and YFSETQ as CDR2.